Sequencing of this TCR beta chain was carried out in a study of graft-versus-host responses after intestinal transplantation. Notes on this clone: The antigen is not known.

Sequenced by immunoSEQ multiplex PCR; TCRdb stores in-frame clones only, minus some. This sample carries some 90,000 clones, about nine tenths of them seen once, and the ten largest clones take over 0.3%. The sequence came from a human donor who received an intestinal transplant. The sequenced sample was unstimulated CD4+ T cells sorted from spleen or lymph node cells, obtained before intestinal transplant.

CDR3 sequence reads: CSVWQVYEQYF. The CDR3 bases are TGCAGCGTTTGGCAGGTCTACGAGCAGTACTTC. The chain carries TRBV29-1 and TRBJ2-7; no clear D gene. The CDR3 is 11 amino acids. The germline V gene has CDR1 SQVTM and CDR2 ANQGSEA. Trimming removed 5 bases at V and 3 bases at J, with 8 bases between.